This T cell receptor beta chain was recovered during a study of shared clonotypes between healthy human individuals. Notes on the study in general: Genetic and exposure-history diversity was limited by the small donor number.

How the authors handled the data: Because ImmunoSEQ provided only junction sequences with no quality scores, the filtering differed. Clones were read by immunoSEQ multiplex PCR, and TCRdb kept only the in-frame ones, dropping some. V, J and clone size reflect that table, while D and trimming were determined from the DNA. The sample carries approximately 640,000 clones, approximately 75% recorded once. A word on this clone: What it binds is not known. It is likely a read error, because the conserved phenylalanine at the end of the CDR3 is missing. The DNA is left out, because the CDR3 cannot be placed on it with certainty; the CDR3 is given as TCRdb lists it.

The CDR3 adds up to 12 amino acids, both ends counted. V is TRBV7-1 and J is TRBJ2-6. TRBV7-1 falls under the ORF class, with uncertain function. The TCR comes from a woman aged 30 to 39 in good health. The sample was memory CD4+ T cells sorted from blood. Sample subset: CD45RA-negative fraction. The CDR3 here is CASSVRGHEDKV.